This TCR beta chain was identified in a study of CD8+CD57+ T cells in acquired aplastic anemia. Background on the study: Healthy donor CD4+ samples were sequenced to a depth that averaged around 9.8 million reads.

V was trimmed by 2 bases and J by 3 bases, leaving 10 bases between them. The CDR3 sequence is 14 residues long. Germline assignment: CDR1 MNHEY and CDR2 SVGAGI. This clonotype was detected many times. What it binds is not known. Findings and caveats of the study: Found in both controls and patients were around 31 CD8+ CDR3 sequences. Significance was not reached for CD8+ Simpson's diversity between patients and controls.

Researchers used genomic DNA as the template to profile TCR beta VDJ and CDR3. MiXCR, run by TCRdb on the reads, gives a single entry per CDR3 protein. The sample records 98,000 or so distinct CDR3 sequences, less than 65% being singletons. This receptor was obtained from a human donor in good health, serving as a control. This chain joins TRBV6-5 and TRBJ1-1; D not certain. The source material was sorted CD4+, CD8+, or CD8+CD57+ T cells (not recorded which) from PBMCs. The CDR3 nucleotides read TGTGCCAGCAGTTACGTAACTGGGTACACTGAAGCTTTCTTT. Encoded protein: CASSYVTGYTEAFF.